The entry that follows covers one T cell receptor beta chain sequence. Its antigen is currently unknown. This record belongs to a study of TIL therapy for anti-PD-1-resistant metastatic lung cancer. This was the immunoSEQ v3 assay. The repertoire was sequenced with immunoSEQ multiplex PCR; TCRdb's copy has only in-frame clones and lacks some. The sample yields just under 60,000 clones, 73% seen once. This sample's time point: pre-treatment sample, taken before nivolumab and TIL therapy. Adults with stage 4 NSCLC were enrolled in a phase I trial. Whole-study findings and limits: The cohort had more treatment-naive, never-smoker and oncogene-addicted patients than typical.

Germline V gene sequence: CDR1 LNHDA, CDR2 SQIVND (reference sequence). Trimming removed 3 bases from V and 9 bases from J, with 12 bases in between. CDR3 length equals 13 residues. The receptor was isolated from a person aged 25-85 years with non-small cell lung cancer. Source: blood, taken at baseline. This chain connects TRBV19 to TRBJ1-5; D perhaps matches TRBD1 (5 bases). CDR3 sequence (DNA): TGTGCCAGTAGTATCGACAGCGATGGGCCCCAGCATTTT. Encoded protein: CASSIDSDGPQHF.